This T cell receptor (beta chain) was retrieved from a study of blood T cell repertoires in COVID-19. The wider study: Sources were T cells, B-cell-depleted T cells, or PBMCs; the material itself was cDNA or gDNA.

In the source study's methods: The authors estimated nucleated cell counts from reference gene primer amplification. TCRdb's table, derived via immunoSEQ multiplex PCR, lists solely in-frame clones and lacks some. V and J calls and clone size are copied from that table; D and trimming were computed from the DNA. The table records around 250,000 clones, about 87% of them present only once. The germline V gene encodes CDR1 LNHNV and CDR2 YYDKDF (reference sequence). The CDR3 is made up of 16 amino acids. V was trimmed by 1 base and J by 0 bases, leaving 13 bases between them. The table lists this clone with a count of one.

Sequenced sample: PBMCs or T cells enriched from blood (not recorded which). The clonotype was recovered from a woman between 45 and 65 years old who had recovered from COVID-19. This chain connects TRBV15 to TRBJ2-7; D is possibly TRBD2 (5 bases). The CDR3 DNA follows: TGTGCCACCAGCAGAGGGGGAGCGGTCCTCTCCTACGAGCAGTACTTC. Its protein product is CATSRGGAVLSYEQYF.